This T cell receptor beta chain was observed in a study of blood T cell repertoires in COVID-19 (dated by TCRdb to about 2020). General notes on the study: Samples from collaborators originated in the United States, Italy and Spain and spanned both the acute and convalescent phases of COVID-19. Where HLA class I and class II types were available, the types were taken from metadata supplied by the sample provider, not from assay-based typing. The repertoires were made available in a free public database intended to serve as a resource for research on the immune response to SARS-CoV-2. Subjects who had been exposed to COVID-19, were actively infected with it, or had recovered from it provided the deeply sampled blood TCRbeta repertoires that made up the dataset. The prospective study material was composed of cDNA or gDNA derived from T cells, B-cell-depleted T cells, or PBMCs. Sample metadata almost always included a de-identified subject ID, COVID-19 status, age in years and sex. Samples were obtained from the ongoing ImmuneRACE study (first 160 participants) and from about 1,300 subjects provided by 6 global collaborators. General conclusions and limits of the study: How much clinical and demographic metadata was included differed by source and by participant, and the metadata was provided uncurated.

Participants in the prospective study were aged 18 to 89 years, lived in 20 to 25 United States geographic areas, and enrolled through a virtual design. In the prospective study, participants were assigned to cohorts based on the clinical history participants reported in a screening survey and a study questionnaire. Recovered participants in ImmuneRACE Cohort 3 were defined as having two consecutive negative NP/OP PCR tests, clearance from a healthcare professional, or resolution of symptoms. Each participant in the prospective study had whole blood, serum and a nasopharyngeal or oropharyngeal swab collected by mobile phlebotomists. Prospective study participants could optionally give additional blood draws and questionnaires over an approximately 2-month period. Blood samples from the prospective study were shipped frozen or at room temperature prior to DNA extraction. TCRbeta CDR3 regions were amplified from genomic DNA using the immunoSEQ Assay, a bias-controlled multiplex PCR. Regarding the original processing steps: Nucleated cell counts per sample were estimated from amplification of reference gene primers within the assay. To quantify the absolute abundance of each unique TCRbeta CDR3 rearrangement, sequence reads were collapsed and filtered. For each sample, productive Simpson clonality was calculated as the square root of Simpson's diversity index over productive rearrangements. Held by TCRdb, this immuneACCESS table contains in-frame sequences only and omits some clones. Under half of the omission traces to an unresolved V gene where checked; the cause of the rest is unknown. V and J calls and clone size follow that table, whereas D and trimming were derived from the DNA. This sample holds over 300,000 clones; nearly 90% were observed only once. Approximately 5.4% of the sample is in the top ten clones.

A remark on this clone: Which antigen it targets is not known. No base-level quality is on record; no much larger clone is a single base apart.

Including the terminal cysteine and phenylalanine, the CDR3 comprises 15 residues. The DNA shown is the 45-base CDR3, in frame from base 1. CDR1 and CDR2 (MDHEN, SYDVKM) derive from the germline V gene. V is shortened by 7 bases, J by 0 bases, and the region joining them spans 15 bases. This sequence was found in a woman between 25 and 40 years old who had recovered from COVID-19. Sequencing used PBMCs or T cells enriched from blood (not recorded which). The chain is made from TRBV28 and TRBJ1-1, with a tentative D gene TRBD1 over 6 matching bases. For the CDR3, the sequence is CASKGTSVVNTEAFF. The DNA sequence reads TGTGCCAGCAAGGGGACATCGGTGGTGAACACTGAAGCTTTCTTT.